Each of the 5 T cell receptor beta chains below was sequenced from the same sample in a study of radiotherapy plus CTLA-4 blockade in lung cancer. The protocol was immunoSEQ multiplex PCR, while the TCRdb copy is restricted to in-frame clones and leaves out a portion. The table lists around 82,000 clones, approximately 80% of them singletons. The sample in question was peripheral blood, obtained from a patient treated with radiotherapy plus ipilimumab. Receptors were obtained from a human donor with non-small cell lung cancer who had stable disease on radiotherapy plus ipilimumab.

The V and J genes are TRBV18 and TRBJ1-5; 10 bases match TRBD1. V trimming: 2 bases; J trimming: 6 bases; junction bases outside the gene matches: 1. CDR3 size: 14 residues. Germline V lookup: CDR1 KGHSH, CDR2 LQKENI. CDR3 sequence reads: CASSPGTGVQPQHF. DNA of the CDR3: TGTGCCAGCTCACCAGGGACAGGGGTTCAGCCCCAGCATTTT.

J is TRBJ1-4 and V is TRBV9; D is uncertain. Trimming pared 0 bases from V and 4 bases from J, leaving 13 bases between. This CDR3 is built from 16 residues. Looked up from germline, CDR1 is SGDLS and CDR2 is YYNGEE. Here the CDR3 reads CASSVGEGRFNEKLFF. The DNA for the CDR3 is TGTGCCAGCAGCGTAGGGGAGGGCAGATTTAATGAAAAACTGTTTTTT. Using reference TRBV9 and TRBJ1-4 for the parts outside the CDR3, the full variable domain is DSGVTQTPKHLITATGQRVTLRCSPRSGDLSVYWYQQSLDQGLQFLIQYYNGEERAKGNILERFSAQQFPDLHSELNLSSLELGDSALYFCASSVGEGRFNEKLFFGSGTQLSVL.

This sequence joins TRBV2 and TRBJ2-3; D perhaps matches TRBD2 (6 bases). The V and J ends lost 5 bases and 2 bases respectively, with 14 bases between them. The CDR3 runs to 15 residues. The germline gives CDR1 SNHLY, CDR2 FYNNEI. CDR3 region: CASSLSGWVTDTQYF. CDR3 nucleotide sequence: TGTGCCAGCAGTTTGAGCGGGTGGGTCACAGATACGCAGTATTTT.

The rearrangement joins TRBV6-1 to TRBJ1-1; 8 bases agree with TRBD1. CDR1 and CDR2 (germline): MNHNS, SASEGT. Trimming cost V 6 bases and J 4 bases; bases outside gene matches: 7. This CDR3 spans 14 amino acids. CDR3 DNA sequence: TGTGCCAGCAGCGACAGGGGTAAGGGCACTGAAGCTTTCTTT. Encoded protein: CASSDRGKGTEAFF.

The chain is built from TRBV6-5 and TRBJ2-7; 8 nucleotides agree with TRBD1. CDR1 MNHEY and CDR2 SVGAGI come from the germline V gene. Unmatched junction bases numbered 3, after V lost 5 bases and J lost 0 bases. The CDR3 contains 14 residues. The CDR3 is CASSGTGSSYEQYF. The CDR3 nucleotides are TGTGCCAGCAGTGGGACAGGTAGCTCCTACGAGCAGTACTTC.